This T cell receptor (beta chain) was found in a study of regulatory T cells in long-lasting Graves disease (dated by TCRdb to the early 2020s). About the full investigation: In the newly diagnosed Graves' disease group, patients had been taking antithyroid drugs for less than 3 months. Peripheral blood TCR sequencing and RNA sequencing compared persistent Graves' disease patients with newly diagnosed Graves' disease patients. The study was conducted in China and was registered as a clinical trial. A total of around 35 samples were covered by TCR sequencing, comprising approximately 13 persistent and approximately 20 newly diagnosed Graves' disease patients. Summary of the overall study and its limitations: Because the primary lesion, thyroid tissue, could not be accessed, the study looked at peripheral blood alone. Sequencing and analysis were limited to the TCR beta chain. A larger number of public clonotypes was shared among persistent patients (over 2,500) than among newly diagnosed patients (about 990). Preferential use of TRBV28, TRBJ1-2 and TRBJ2-5 was observed in persistent disease, whereas TRBV20-1 and TRBJ2-1 were favored in newly diagnosed disease. Compared with newly diagnosed patients, patients with persistent Graves' disease had lower TCR Shannon entropy and fewer highly expanded clones, which suggests clonal expansion. The authors noted that the small sample size was a limitation that may lower accuracy.

Ends trimmed: V by 4 bases, J by 3 bases; bases unmatched to a gene: 4. Counted from cysteine to phenylalanine, this CDR3 has 16 amino acids. The entry retains the CDR3 DNA only, 48 bases that are in frame from base 1. The germline V gene (reference sequence) specifies LGHDT as CDR1 and YNNKEL as CDR2. Libraries were made using multiplex PCR. The reads were generated on an Illumina HiSeq 4000. To build TCR beta libraries, CDR3 regions were amplified by Arm-PCR using iRepertoire HTBI primers. Before sequencing, the PCR products underwent gel purification. Under the source paper's analysis protocol: A total of roughly 65 TRBV and approximately 15 TRBJ segments were identified across samples and were used for gene usage analysis of CDR3 amino acid clonotypes. COPE and FqMerger were used to merge the filtered high-quality paired reads into contigs. BLAST was used to align contigs to IMGT TRBV, TRBD and TRBJ reference genes, and CDR3 was defined according to IMGT. Any clonotype with a frequency above 0.1% was counted as a highly expanded clone. Shannon entropy served as the measure of repertoire diversity, while the Gini coefficient captured V-J evenness. Public clonotypes were defined as clonotypes shared by more than one individual. TCRdb trimmed public reads at Q25 via fastp, called clones via MiXCR and kept in-frame beta chains. One record per CDR3 amino acid sequence lists the most common genes and DNA. The V and J calls reflect TCRdb's pipeline rather than the authors' work. Present in this sample are over 350,000 distinct CDR3 sequences, approximately 15% of which were seen just once. About 7.8% of the sample is held by the ten biggest clonotypes.

Taken with the paper, the label for time point translates to: newly diagnosed GD, antithyroid drugs for less than 3 months. For both TCR sequencing and RNA sequencing, RNA was extracted from PBMCs using TRIzol. The diagnosis of Graves' disease followed American Thyroid Association guidelines. Patients for the study were recruited at an endocrinology department in Xi'an, China. From each patient, approximately 9.9 milliliters of peripheral blood was collected into an EDTA anticoagulant tube. PBMCs were isolated by Ficoll Paque Plus density gradient separation without further T cell sorting. An Agilent 2100 Bioanalyzer and agarose gel were used to check RNA quality, while a NanoDrop 2000 measured RNA concentration. This clonotype was counted at least ten times. The antigen it binds to is not known. No much larger clonotype is one base removed from it; base qualities were not supplied. These same data were also listed under a study on T cells in Graves' hyperthyroidism and ophthalmopathy. Taken from the second paper: Stable Graves' hyperthyroidism was defined as the absence of progression to ophthalmopathy over 18 months of follow-up. Hyperthyroidism patients were newly diagnosed, with disease duration under 2 months, and aged 18 to 65 years. Exclusion was applied to patients with uncontrolled infections, other autoimmune diseases, pregnancy or lactation. Diagnoses were established on the basis of clinical symptoms, serum thyroxine and TRAb, thyroid ultrasound, and orbital computed tomography. The TCR CDR3 was subjected to a first round of RT-PCR using the HTBI primer set and the Qiagen OneStep RT-PCR kit. Most expanded thyroid clonotypes (frequency above 0.001) were also detected in blood, suggesting blood repertoires may reflect thyroid immune responses. In cross-validation, a model built on a 13 V-J signature told ophthalmopathy apart from stable hyperthyroidism with roughly 87% sensitivity and roughly 81% specificity, and in testing the same model reached 80%/75%. In validation, the model predicted progression to ophthalmopathy a median of approximately 6.6 months before onset, with over 55% sensitivity and roughly 73% specificity. To identify TCR V-J signatures that set the groups apart, the researchers used a discovery cohort of about a hundred patients, made up of 40 to 45 with Graves' ophthalmopathy and some 56 with stable Graves' hyperthyroidism. Prospective prediction of ophthalmopathy was tested in an independent validation cohort consisting of 18 hyperthyroidism patients and approximately 16 patients who later progressed to ophthalmopathy. The 75 to 100 discovery patients were divided at random into training and test sets in a 7:3 ratio. The study also compared thyroid tissue and blood T-cell repertoires from roughly 6 Graves' hyperthyroidism patients. Once sampling was done, hyperthyroidism patients were given methimazole at a starting dose of 30 mg daily, whereas ophthalmopathy patients were given high-dose intravenous methylprednisolone. The libraries were constructed in a second round of multiplex PCR and then size-selected and purified. The libraries were sequenced on an Illumina HiSeq2000 using paired-end 100 bp reads. SOAPnuke was used to process the raw data, with reads discarded if the reads contained adapters or uncalled bases, had a mean Phred below 15, or lacked an exact constant-primer or identifier match. COPE v1.2.5 was used to merge high-quality paired reads, and clonotypes were defined as unique nucleotide sequences. MiTCR v1.1 was used to align clonotypes to the IMGT TRBV, TRBD and TRBJ reference segments. The analysis was restricted to V-J combinations with a frequency above 0.0001, which together covered about 99% of the repertoires. A TCS score was defined as the ratio of F50 (clonal expansion) to E x V (chaos), with BLOSUM62-based TCRdist applied between CDR3 peptides within each V-J. Welch's t-statistics and random forest reduced fewer than 550 V-J features to roughly 13, which were used in a naive Bayes classifier (R e1071). Sample size was not statistically predetermined, and investigators were not blinded to group allocation. The paper describes TCR Vbeta CDR3 sequencing of more than 120 peripheral blood samples, made up of roughly 45 ophthalmopathy patients, around 73 hyperthyroidism patients and roughly 17 progressor patients.

The input for sequencing was peripheral blood mononuclear cells (PBMCs), taken at new diagnosis, from a patient treated with antithyroid drugs. This TCR was sampled from a woman aged 40 to 50 with Graves disease. Donor details come from another sample of the same person, matched by shared clones. The chain joins TRBV3-1 to TRBJ2-7, and 15 bases in between align with TRBD2. The CDR3 amino acid sequence is: CASSPGLAGGNYEQYF. The bases read TGTGCCAGCAGCCCGGGACTAGCGGGAGGAAACTACGAGCAGTACTTC.